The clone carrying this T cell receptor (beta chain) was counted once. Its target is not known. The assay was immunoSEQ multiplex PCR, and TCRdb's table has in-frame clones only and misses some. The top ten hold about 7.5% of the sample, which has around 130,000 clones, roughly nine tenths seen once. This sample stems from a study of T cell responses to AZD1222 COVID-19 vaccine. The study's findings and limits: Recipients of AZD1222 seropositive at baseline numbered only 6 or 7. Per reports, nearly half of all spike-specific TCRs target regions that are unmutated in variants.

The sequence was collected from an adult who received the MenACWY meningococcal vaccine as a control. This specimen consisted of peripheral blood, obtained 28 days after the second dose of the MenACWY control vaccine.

The CDR3 coding sequence is TGTGCCAGCAGCTTAGCAGGGTTGGAGGCTTTCTTT. Its translation is CASSLAGLEAFF. This sequence joins TRBV13 and TRBJ1-1; D may be TRBD1 (5 bases). Germline V gene data show CDR1 as PRHDT and CDR2 as FYEKMQ (reference sequence). This CDR3 region has 12 residues. The germline V and J ends were trimmed by 1 base and 11 bases, with 11 bases remaining between them.